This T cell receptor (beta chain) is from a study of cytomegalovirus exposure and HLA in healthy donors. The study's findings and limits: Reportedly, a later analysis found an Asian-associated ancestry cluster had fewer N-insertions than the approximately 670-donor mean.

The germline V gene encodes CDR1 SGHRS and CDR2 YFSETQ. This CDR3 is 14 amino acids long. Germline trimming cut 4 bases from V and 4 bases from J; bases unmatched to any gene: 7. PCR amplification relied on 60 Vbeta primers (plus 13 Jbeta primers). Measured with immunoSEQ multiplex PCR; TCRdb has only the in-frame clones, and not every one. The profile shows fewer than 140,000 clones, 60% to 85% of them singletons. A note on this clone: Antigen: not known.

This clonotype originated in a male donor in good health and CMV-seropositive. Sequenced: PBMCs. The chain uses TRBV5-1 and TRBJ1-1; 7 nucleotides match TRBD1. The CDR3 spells CASSGNDRVTEAFF. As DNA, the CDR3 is TGCGCCAGCAGCGGCAACGACAGGGTCACTGAAGCTTTCTTT.